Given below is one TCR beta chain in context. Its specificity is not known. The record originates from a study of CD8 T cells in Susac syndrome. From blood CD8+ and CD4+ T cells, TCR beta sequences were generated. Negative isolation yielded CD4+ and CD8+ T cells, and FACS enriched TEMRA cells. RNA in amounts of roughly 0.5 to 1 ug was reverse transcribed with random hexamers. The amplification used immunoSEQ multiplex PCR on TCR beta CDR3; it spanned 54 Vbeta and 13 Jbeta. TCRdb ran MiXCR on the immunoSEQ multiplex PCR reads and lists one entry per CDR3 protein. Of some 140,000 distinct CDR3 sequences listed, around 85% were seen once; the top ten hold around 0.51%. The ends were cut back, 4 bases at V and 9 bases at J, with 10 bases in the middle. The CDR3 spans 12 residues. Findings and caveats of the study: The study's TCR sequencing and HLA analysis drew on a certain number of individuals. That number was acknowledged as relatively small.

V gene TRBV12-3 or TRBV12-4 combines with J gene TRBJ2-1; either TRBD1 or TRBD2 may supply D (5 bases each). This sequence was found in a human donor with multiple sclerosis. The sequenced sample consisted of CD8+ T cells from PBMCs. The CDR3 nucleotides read TGTGCCAGCAGTTACCTTGGGGGTGAGCAGTTCTTC. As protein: CASSYLGGEQFF.